The source of this T cell receptor (beta chain) is a study of T cell repertoires in cytomegalovirus infection. Study details: From public TCR beta signatures came an indication of both CMV infection and matching HLA type. Study results and caveats: Dominating the ex vivo response were HLA-C-restricted CMV-specific TCR beta clonotypes. Carriers of CMV plus the relevant HLA were identified by cumulative public TCR beta family frequency.

This clonotype was recorded at least ten times. The antigen is undetermined. TCRdb fed the reads into MiXCR, producing one record per CDR3 protein. The profile covers 100,000 to 150,000 distinct CDR3 sequences, with approximately 9.2% appearing a single time and 10% taken by the ten largest. The V end was cut by 8 bases, the J end by 3 bases, with 14 bases between. From germline, CDR1 is SNHLY and CDR2 FYNNEI. CDR3 size: 13 residues. The gene calls are TRBV2 and TRBJ2-7; D is tentatively TRBD1 or TRBD2 (5 bases each). This TCR was recovered from a human donor in good health (CMV status not recorded). Some clones in this sample may be carry-over from other donors' samples. The sample was PBMCs. CDR3 amino acids: CASSGTAGYEQYF. The DNA for the CDR3 is TGTGCCAGCTCCGGGACGGCGGGCTACGAGCAGTACTTC.